These 9 T cell receptor beta chains came from one sample sequenced in a study of T cells in Graves' hyperthyroidism and ophthalmopathy. Amplification of TCR beta CDR3 regions was performed using RNA transcripts as template. Using the HTBI primer set, a first-round RT-PCR was run on the TCR CDR3. TCRdb re-derived calls from the multiplex PCR reads in MiXCR, one entry per CDR3 protein. The top ten clones hold around 14% of a sample with about 400,000 distinct CDR3 sequences, roughly 14% of them seen once. Specimen: blood. The receptors derive from a man aged 18 to 30 with Graves' ophthalmopathy.

This clonotype was recorded at least ten times. This chain links TRBV7-2 with TRBJ1-5; D possibly corresponds to TRBD1 (5 bases). V gave up 1 base and J gave up 6 bases, with 13 bases separating them. Germline CDR1 is SGHTA and CDR2 is FQGNSA. The CDR3 spans 15 residues. CDR3 sequence (DNA): TGTGCCAGCAGCTTAGAGGCAGGGTTCGGTCAGCCCCAGCATTTT. It codes for CASSLEAGFGQPQHF.

This clonotype has at least ten counts. The chain carries TRBV10-3 and TRBJ2-5; TRBD1 aligns across 7 bases. The CDR3 loop spans 13 amino acids. With 6 bases clipped from V and 5 bases from J, the junction kept 6 bases outside the gene matches. The germline V gene encodes CDR1 ENHRY and CDR2 SYGVKD. CDR3 in DNA: TGTGCCATCAGGATGACAGGGATGGAGACCCAGTACTTC. It is translated as CAIRMTGMETQYF.

A remark on this clonotype: This may be a read error, as it is one base from a much larger clone. This chain links TRBV30 with TRBJ2-1, with 10 bases aligning to TRBD1. The CDR3 consists of 14 residues. Per the germline V gene, CDR1 is GTSNPN and CDR2 is SVGIG (reference sequence). V dropped 0 bases and J dropped 9; count of bases not matched to a gene: 5. The chain's CDR3 is CAWSVGTGESEQFF. The CDR3 bases are TGTGCCTGGAGTGTAGGGACAGGGGAATCTGAGCAGTTCTTC.

This chain joins TRBV6-1 and TRBJ2-4; D not resolved. The germline V gene has CDR1 MNHNS and CDR2 SASEGT. V was clipped by 3 bases and J by 4 bases, with 10 bases between them. The CDR3 totals 14 residues. DNA for the CDR3: TGTGCCAGCAGTGATCCCGAAGGGAAAAACATTCAGTACTTC. It is translated as CASSDPEGKNIQYF.

In its sample, this clonotype was seen many times. V gene TRBV2 combines with J gene TRBJ2-7, with 12 bases fitting TRBD2. The CDR3 totals 14 residues. V lost 6 bases and J lost 4; bases outside the gene matches: 4. Germline CDR1 and CDR2: SNHLY and FYNNEI. The CDR3 DNA reads as TGTGCCAGCAGGGGGACTAGCGGGCGGTACGAGCAGTACTTC. Translating gives CASRGTSGRYEQYF.

This clonotype was picked up many times. V gene TRBV6-1 combines with J gene TRBJ1-2; perhaps TRBD1 as D (5 bases). CDR3 length: 13 amino acids. Germline loops: CDR1 MNHNS, CDR2 SASEGT. Trimming shortened V by 7 bases and J by 8 bases, and 17 bases separated the two germline ends. The CDR3 loop reads CASKSWGAGGYTF. The CDR3 DNA reads TGTGCCAGCAAATCATGGGGCGCGGGAGGCTACACCTTC.

This clonotype was picked up many times. The genes are TRBV7-3 and TRBJ2-1; 10 bases agree with TRBD2. The CDR3 spans 15 residues. Germline V CDR1 and CDR2: SGHTA, FQGTGA. V dropped 5 bases and J dropped 5; count of bases not matched to a gene: 6. The chain's CDR3 is CASSHLAGVDNEQFF. CDR3 nucleotide sequence: TGTGCCAGCAGCCACCTAGCGGGAGTTGACAATGAGCAGTTCTTC.

This rearrangement joins TRBV7-9 to TRBJ2-1; 10 nucleotides align to TRBD2. V lost 2 bases to trimming and J lost 0 bases; unmatched junction nucleotides: 7. The CDR3 is 18 amino acids. Germline-derived CDR1 and CDR2 are SEHNR and FQNEAQ (reference sequence). The DNA of the CDR3 is TGTGCCAGCAGCTTACCTTATACTAGCGGGGACTCCTACAATGAGCAGTTCTTC. Translation: CASSLPYTSGDSYNEQFF.

This clonotype was picked up many times. The genes are TRBV10-3 and TRBJ2-3; D remains ambiguous. This CDR3 has 13 amino acids. Trimming removed 4 bases at V and 1 base at J, with 6 bases between. Germline CDR1 ENHRY, CDR2 SYGVKD. This chain's CDR3 is CAISATRTDTQYF. The CDR3 coding sequence is TGTGCCATCAGTGCTACACGCACAGATACGCAGTATTTT.